One T cell receptor (beta chain) is described in this entry. Its antigen is not identified. Its ends do not fully match the called genes, so a read error is possible. One entry per CDR3 protein results from TCRdb running MiXCR on the 5' RACE reads. The sample lists about 43,000 distinct CDR3 sequences; roughly 20% were seen once. CDR3 length equals 16 residues. Germline V lookup: CDR1 MNHNS, CDR2 SASEGT. The study, taken as a whole, reports: Tumor-infiltrating Treg TCR alpha and beta sequences overlapped most with tumor naive CD4+ T cells, then blood naive. Larger-cohort validation covered only one TCR beta V-J rearrangement.

Treg sorting used a CD4+CD25+CD127-/low gate. The J gene is TRBJ2-2, the V gene TRBV6-1; 7 positions match TRBD1. The TCR comes from a female donor with breast cancer. What was sequenced was Tregs sorted from a lymph node. The CDR3 sequence is CASGETGQPVTGELFF. CDR3 DNA sequence: TGTGCCAGCGGTGAGACGGGACAGCCGGTAACCGGGGAGCTGTTTTTT.